Shown below are 8 T cell receptor beta chains from a single sample sequenced in a study of blood T cell repertoires in COVID-19. Method: immunoSEQ multiplex PCR; TCRdb's copy keeps in-frame clones and lacks some. The table records tens of thousands of clones, 80% to 90% of them present only once. The sample comprised peripheral blood. Receptors originate from a man aged 60 to 75 with acute or convalescent COVID-19.

This rearrangement joins TRBV7-9 to TRBJ2-5; the match to TRBD1 covers 12 bases. V lost 4 bases to trimming and J lost 5 bases; unmatched junction nucleotides: 5. Germline loops: CDR1 SEHNR, CDR2 FQNEAQ (reference sequence). This CDR3 has 15 amino acids. The DNA of the CDR3 is TGTGCCAGCAGCTGGGGGGACAGGGGGCAGGAGACCCAGTACTTC. Amino acids: CASSWGDRGQETQYF.

The gene calls are TRBV6-5 and TRBJ1-1, with a tentative D call TRBD1 (5 bases). The CDR3 runs to 14 residues. Germline V gene data show CDR1 as MNHEY and CDR2 as SVGAGI. V lost 2 bases and J 6 bases, leaving 13 bases between the germline ends. CDR3 protein: CASSYGPTQAEAFF. The CDR3 DNA reads as TGTGCCAGCAGTTACGGGCCAACACAGGCTGAAGCTTTCTTT.

The chain joins TRBV11-2 to TRBJ2-1; D uncertain. Trimming pared 2 bases from V and 7 bases from J, leaving 6 bases between. The germline gives CDR1 SGHAT, CDR2 FQNNGV. The CDR3 has 12 amino acids. The CDR3 DNA follows: TGTGCCAGCAGCTTAAAAGCAAATGAGCAGTTCTTC. It codes for CASSLKANEQFF. Full variable domain (remainder filled in from reference TRBV11-2 and TRBJ2-1): EAGVAQSPRYKIIEKRQSVAFWCNPISGHATLYWYQQILGQGPKLLIQFQNNGVVDDSQLPKDRFSAERLKGVDSTLKIQPAKLEDSAVYLCASSLKANEQFFGPGTRLTVL.

The chain couples TRBV19 to TRBJ1-1, with a weak D call TRBD1 (6 bases). The CDR3 consists of 17 residues. V was shortened by 0 bases and J by 1 base, with 15 bases between the two germline ends. Germline V gene data show CDR1 as LNHDA and CDR2 as SQIVND (reference sequence). In nucleotides, the CDR3 is TGTGCCAGTAGTATAGATATGGACGGGACAACGAACACTGAAGCTTTCTTT. Translation: CASSIDMDGTTNTEAFF.

This clone appeared once. The chain carries TRBV2 and TRBJ2-1; 10 bases fit TRBD2. Trimming removed 6 bases from V and 0 bases from J; junction bases left unmatched: 5. Per germline, CDR1 SNHLY and CDR2 FYNNEI. The CDR3 length is 16 residues. Here the CDR3 reads CASSGSSGSSYNEQFF. The CDR3 coding sequence is TGTGCCAGCAGCGGTTCTAGCGGGAGCTCCTACAATGAGCAGTTCTTC.

The gene calls are TRBV4-1 and TRBJ2-5; D is unresolved. Germline-derived CDR1 and CDR2 are MGHRA and YSYEKL. The V and J ends lost 0 bases and 5 bases respectively, with 7 bases between them. The CDR3 runs 13 residues. CDR3 in DNA: TGCGCCAGCAGCCAAGATTCCGGTGAGACCCAGTACTTC. Protein product: CASSQDSGETQYF.

This chain links TRBV28 with TRBJ1-1; TRBD1 aligns across 12 bases. This CDR3 is 16 amino acids long. Germline CDR1 reads MDHEN; CDR2 reads SYDVKM. Germline trimming cut 6 bases from V and 4 bases from J; bases unmatched to any gene: 9. The CDR3 sequence: CASRHGTGGRGTEAFF. CDR3 DNA sequence: TGTGCCAGCAGACACGGGACAGGGGGCCGCGGCACTGAAGCTTTCTTT. The full variable domain, rest sourced from reference TRBV28 and TRBJ1-1, is DVKVTQSSRYLVKRTGEKVFLECVQDMDHENMFWYRQDPGLGLRLIYFSYDVKMKEKGDIPEGYSVSREKKERFSLILESASTNQTSMYLCASRHGTGGRGTEAFFGQGTRLTVV.

The chain has TRBV9 and TRBJ1-2; possibly TRBD1 for D (5 bases). Looked up from germline, CDR1 is SGDLS and CDR2 is YYNGEE. The CDR3 contains 12 residues. The V end lost 2 bases, the J end lost 4 bases, and 6 bases lay between the germline ends. The CDR3 protein is CASSVGGYGYTF. The CDR3 region has the DNA TGTGCCAGCAGCGTCGGGGGCTATGGCTACACCTTC. The variable domain in full, completed from reference TRBV9 and TRBJ1-2, reads DSGVTQTPKHLITATGQRVTLRCSPRSGDLSVYWYQQSLDQGLQFLIQYYNGEERAKGNILERFSAQQFPDLHSELNLSSLELGDSALYFCASSVGGYGYTFGSGTRLTVV.